This T cell receptor beta chain appears in the sequencing data of a study of cytomegalovirus exposure and HLA in healthy donors. This PCR relied on a set of 60 Vbeta primers and 13 Jbeta primers. Assay: immunoSEQ multiplex PCR; the TCRdb copy retains only in-frame clones and omits some. The sample includes roughly 230,000 clones, 80% to 95% of them seen just once. Overall study results and limits: In vitro work confirmed that a few CMV-associated chains recognize CMV antigens.

Note on this clone: The antigen is undetermined.

CDR3 length: 13 residues. Per germline, CDR1 MRHNA and CDR2 SNTAGT. Trimming left V 3 bases short and J 17 bases short, with 19 bases between. The origin of this receptor is a girl aged 2 to 9 in good health and CMV-seronegative. The rearrangement joins TRBV6-4 to TRBJ1-4, with a weak D call TRBD1 (6 bases). Sequenced input: PBMCs. CDR3 sequence: CASSEPMGTPLFF. In DNA form, the CDR3 reads TGTGCCAGCAGTGAACCCATGGGGACACCTCTTTTTTTT.